Following are 22 T cell receptor beta chains from one sample sequenced in a study of blood T cell repertoires in COVID-19. Generated by immunoSEQ multiplex PCR, the TCRdb table keeps only in-frame clones and is missing some. The table shows around 160,000 clones, with roughly nine tenths occurring only once. Sequenced: peripheral blood. The origin of the receptors is a man aged 18 to 35 with acute or convalescent COVID-19.

The rearrangement uses TRBV6-5 and TRBJ2-7; a possible D gene is TRBD1 (6 bases). Germline V lookup: CDR1 MNHEY, CDR2 SVGAGI. Trimming took 4 bases from V and 3 from J, leaving 10 bases between them. This CDR3 is built from 13 residues. The CDR3 loop reads CASSWTAIYEQYV. The CDR3, as DNA: TGTGCCAGCAGTTGGACAGCCATCTACGAGCAGTACGTC.

The rearrangement links TRBV28 to TRBJ1-5; D remains unclear. Germline CDR1 and CDR2: MDHEN and SYDVKM. The CDR3 is 13 amino acids. Trimming pared 6 bases from V and 9 bases from J, leaving 15 bases between. DNA for the CDR3: TGTGCCAGCAGATATACGGGGTCAGGGCCCCAGCATTTT. Its protein product is CASRYTGSGPQHF.

This clone occurred a few times. The chain links TRBV2 to TRBJ1-2; 7 bases agree with TRBD1. The V segment lost 4 bases and the J segment 6 bases; nucleotides outside the gene matches: 8. The CDR3 is 14 amino acids. The germline gives CDR1 SNHLY, CDR2 FYNNEI. The CDR3 is CASSGSGTVNGYTF. The CDR3 DNA is TGTGCCAGCAGTGGATCCGGGACAGTCAATGGCTACACCTTC.

The V call is TRBV18, the J call TRBJ1-2; D not certain. The CDR3 is 11 amino acids. Trimming took off 2 bases at V and 7 bases at J, with 5 bases between the two ends. Germline V lookup: CDR1 KGHSH, CDR2 LQKENI. CDR3 coding DNA: TGTGCCAGCTCACCAGCGTCTGGCTACACCTTC. Its protein is CASSPASGYTF.

This clone has only one observation. This sequence joins TRBV28 and TRBJ1-5; D is ambiguous. Trimming took off 7 bases at V and 7 bases at J, with 11 bases between the two ends. Germline loops: CDR1 MDHEN, CDR2 SYDVKM. The CDR3 is 12 amino acids. The CDR3 DNA is TGTGCCAGCACCACCATGGAGCAGCCCCAGCATTTT. Amino acids: CASTTMEQPQHF.

V is TRBV7-2 and J is TRBJ1-4; TRBD1 agrees at 7 bases. The CDR3 consists of 15 residues. V was clipped by 5 bases and J by 3 bases; unmatched bases: 6. CDR1 is SGHTA and CDR2 is FQGNSA in the germline V gene. CDR3 region: CASSVRGPPNEKLFF. CDR3 bases: TGTGCCAGCAGCGTTAGGGGGCCACCTAATGAAAAACTGTTTTTT.

V is TRBV6-5 and J is TRBJ1-5; TRBD1 agrees at 8 bases. The CDR3 is 15 residues long. Looked up from germline, CDR1 is MNHEY and CDR2 is SVGAGI. Trimming at V came to 6 bases and at J to 3 bases, leaving 7 bases not matched to a gene. The CDR3 reads CASRVDRGNNQPQHF. The DNA for the CDR3 is TGTGCCAGCAGGGTTGACAGGGGCAACAATCAGCCCCAGCATTTT.

The chain couples TRBV14 to TRBJ1-3, with 7 bases lining up with TRBD1. Germline assignment: CDR1 SGHDN and CDR2 FVKESK. J gave up 4 bases and V 4 bases, and 10 bases lay outside the gene matches. This CDR3 spans 16 amino acids. This CDR3 reads CASSPEPQGSGNTIYF. As DNA, the CDR3 is TGTGCCAGCAGCCCTGAACCACAGGGGTCCGGAAACACCATATATTTT.

This chain links TRBV30 with TRBJ1-2; possibly TRBD1 for D (5 bases). Looked up from germline, CDR1 is GTSNPN and CDR2 is SVGIG (reference sequence). CDR3 length: 12 residues. With 2 bases removed from V and 7 bases from J, the gap between germline ends came to 11 bases. CDR3 residues: CAWSPPGPGYTF. CDR3 in DNA: TGTGCCTGGAGTCCGCCAGGGCCTGGCTACACCTTC.

V usage is TRBV6-1 and J usage is TRBJ1-5; D may be TRBD1 (5 bases). Trimming cost V 1 base and J 0 bases, with 10 bases left between them. This CDR3 spans 16 amino acids. Germline V CDR1 and CDR2: MNHNS, SASEGT. The CDR3 region is CASSEGRGSSNQPQHF. The CDR3 DNA follows: TGTGCCAGCAGTGAAGGGAGGGGAAGTAGCAATCAGCCCCAGCATTTT.

This clone was observed a single time. The chain combines TRBV6-6 with TRBJ1-4; a possible D gene is TRBD1 (6 bases). V dropped 2 bases and J dropped 3 bases, with 7 bases sitting between them. The germline CDR1 and CDR2 sequences are MNHNY and SVGAGI (reference sequence). The CDR3 runs to 14 residues. The CDR3 here is CASSYRQANEKLFF. Here the CDR3 DNA reads TGTGCCAGCAGTTACCGACAGGCTAATGAAAAACTGTTTTTT.

The V gene is TRBV10-1, the J gene TRBJ1-4; D is undetermined. This CDR3 has 18 amino acids. Germline CDR1 WNHNN, CDR2 SYGVQD (reference sequence). Trimming pared 4 bases from V and 0 bases from J, leaving 18 bases between. In DNA form, the CDR3 reads TGCGCCAGCAGTGCCGCCGGTGTTGGAGATTCAACTAATGAAAAACTGTTTTTT. Translated: CASSAAGVGDSTNEKLFF.

This rearrangement joins TRBV5-1 to TRBJ2-7, with D uncertain. The germline V and J ends were trimmed by 1 base and 4 bases, with 9 bases remaining between them. The length of the CDR3 is 13 residues. In germline, CDR1 is SGHRS, CDR2 YFSETQ. The CDR3, as DNA: TGCGCCAGCAGCTTGAGTGGAGATTACGAGCAGTACTTC. Translating gives CASSLSGDYEQYF. The full variable domain, with the rest looked up from reference TRBV5-1 and TRBJ2-7, is KAGVTQTPRYLIKTRGQQVTLSCSPISGHRSVSWYQQTPGQGLQFLFEYFSETQRNKGNFPGRFSGRQFSNSRSEMNVSTLELGDSALYLCASSLSGDYEQYFGPGTRLTVT.

V and J are TRBV5-6 and TRBJ2-1; 10 bases map to TRBD2. J gave up 7 bases and V 4 bases, and 17 bases lay outside the gene matches. Germline lookup yields CDR1 SGHDT and CDR2 YYEEEE. The CDR3 has 18 amino acids. CDR3 DNA sequence: TGTGCCAGCAGCGCTACCGTCCAGCGGGGGGGCCGGTTTAATGAGCAGTTCTTC. Its protein is CASSATVQRGGRFNEQFF.

The DNA for the CDR3 is TGTGCCAGCAGTTTACTAGTTCGTTCCCGGGATAGGTACAATGAGCAGTTCTTC. This translates into CASSLLVRSRDRYNEQFF. The chain has TRBV27 and TRBJ2-1, with TRBD2 as a possible D gene (5 bases). Germline V CDR1 and CDR2: MNHEY, SMNVEV (reference sequence). With 2 bases removed from V and 4 bases from J, the gap between germline ends came to 21 bases. The CDR3 runs to 18 residues.

The chain is built from TRBV5-1 and TRBJ1-4; D is ambiguous. V lost 3 bases and J lost 4, with 13 bases in between. The germline gives CDR1 SGHRS, CDR2 YFSETQ. CDR3 length equals 15 residues. CDR3 bases: TGCGCCAGCAGCTCCCTCAGTTCTGTTAATGAAAAACTGTTTTTT. Translation: CASSSLSSVNEKLFF.

The rearrangement links TRBV27 to TRBJ2-5; D call uncertain. Germline V lookup: CDR1 MNHEY, CDR2 SMNVEV (reference sequence). CDR3 length equals 13 residues. Trimming took 3 bases from V and 7 from J, leaving 12 bases between them. The CDR3 bases are TGTGCCAGCAGTTTGGGTCTTTCGGGGACCCAGTACTTC. Its protein is CASSLGLSGTQYF.

This clone was seen a handful of times. V usage is TRBV6-5 and J usage is TRBJ2-1; D may be TRBD2 (5 bases). This CDR3 is 15 amino acids long. Germline lookup yields CDR1 MNHEY and CDR2 SVGAGI. V shed 0 bases and J shed 10 bases, with 16 bases lying between them. CDR3 coding DNA: TGTGCCAGCAGTTACTCCGACGGCGGGTTGGGGGAGCAGTTCTTC. Its protein is CASSYSDGGLGEQFF.

This clone was seen a handful of times. The V call is TRBV5-1, the J call TRBJ1-6; maybe TRBD1 (5 bases). Germline V gene lookup returns CDR1 SGHRS and CDR2 YFSETQ. The length of the CDR3 is 13 residues. V lost 9 bases, J lost 5 bases, and 12 bases lay in between. CDR3 sequence reads: CATGLGDNSPLHF. The CDR3 nucleotides are TGCGCCACCGGCTTAGGGGATAATTCACCCCTCCACTTT. Filled out from reference TRBV5-1 and TRBJ1-6, the complete variable domain reads KAGVTQTPRYLIKTRGQQVTLSCSPISGHRSVSWYQQTPGQGLQFLFEYFSETQRNKGNFPGRFSGRQFSNSRSEMNVSTLELGDSALYLCATGLGDNSPLHFGNGTRLTVT.

This chain uses TRBV20-1 with TRBJ2-3; 9 positions match TRBD2. The CDR3 extends over 14 amino acids. V was clipped by 3 bases and J by 7 bases; unmatched bases: 8. Germline loops: CDR1 DFQATT, CDR2 SNEGSKA (reference sequence). For the CDR3, the DNA is TGCAGTGCTAGTTTTAGCGGGGGACCATATACGCAGTATTTT. Its protein is CSASFSGGPYTQYF.

The J gene is TRBJ1-2, the V gene TRBV20-1; tentatively, D is TRBD1 (6 bases). Germline V CDR1 and CDR2: DFQATT, SNEGSKA (reference sequence). CDR3 size: 11 residues. V shed 6 bases and J shed 4 bases, with 9 bases lying between them. This chain's CDR3 is CSALDSYGYTF. The CDR3 nucleotides are TGCAGTGCATTGGACAGCTATGGCTACACCTTC.

V usage is TRBV11-1 and J usage is TRBJ1-4, with D hard to call. Germline-derived CDR1 and CDR2 are SGHAT and FQDESV (reference sequence). V was pared by 1 base and J by 5 bases, with 8 bases between. The CDR3 is 14 amino acids. CDR3 nucleotides: TGTGCCAGCAGCTTAGGACACCGGAATGAAAAACTGTTTTTT. It is translated as CASSLGHRNEKLFF.